The T cell receptor beta chain under discussion was sequenced for a study of graft-versus-host responses after intestinal transplantation. Study-wide background: Every recipient underwent anti-thymocyte globulin induction, then tacrolimus and steroids for roughly three years.

General study points: The recipient marrow held GvH clones, and some of them showed up first in ileum or blood. Peak circulating GvH clone levels were associated with early post-transplant HvG declines. Individuals carrying graft-donor T cell macrochimerism showed high graft-versus-host to host-versus-graft clonal ratios in allografts.

This table comes from immunoSEQ multiplex PCR, and its TCRdb copy is limited to in-frame clones, with some not included. The sample lists about 70,000 clones; around 90% were seen once. This clone appeared a few times. Its specificity is unknown. Specimen: unstimulated CD8+ T cells sorted from spleen or lymph node cells, collected before intestinal transplant. This TCR was sampled from a human donor who received an intestinal transplant.

The CDR3 reads CASRSDSNTGELFF. The CDR3 coding sequence is TGTGCCAGCAGATCAGACAGCAACACCGGGGAGCTGTTTTTT. This chain links TRBV28 with TRBJ2-2; TRBD1 might be the D (5 bases). There are 14 residues in the CDR3. CDR1 is MDHEN, CDR2 SYDVKM, per germline. Between the trimmed V and J ends, which lost 6 bases and 2 bases, there was a span of 10 bases.